The next 26 T cell receptor beta chains were all read from a single sample in a study of early T cells in non-severe SARS-CoV-2 infection. From the 5' RACE reads, TCRdb called clonotypes with MiXCR, one entry per CDR3 protein. The sample yields about 100,000 distinct CDR3 sequences, 13% seen once. The sequenced sample consisted of whole blood. The receptors shown here come from an adult who was a healthcare worker with PCR-confirmed SARS-CoV-2 infection or an uninfected control (not recorded which).

V usage is TRBV20-1 and J usage is TRBJ2-3; 13 bases are shared with TRBD2. The J segment lost 3 bases and the V segment lost 5 bases, leaving 8 bases of the junction unmatched. CDR3 length equals 16 residues. Germline CDR1 and CDR2: DFQATT and SNEGSKA (reference sequence). The CDR3 region is CSAGLQGLAGTDTQYF. CDR3 nucleotides: TGCAGTGCTGGACTTCAGGGACTAGCGGGGACAGATACGCAGTATTTT.

The CDR3 nucleotides are TGTGCCAGCAGGGATTTGATGGGTATCCAGCGAGAGACCCAGTACTTC. Protein product: CASRDLMGIQRETQYF. The J gene is TRBJ2-5, the V gene TRBV7-9; D gene ambiguous. CDR1 and CDR2 from the germline V gene are SEHNR and FQNEAQ (reference sequence). V gave up 6 bases and J gave up 4 bases, with 21 bases separating them. The CDR3 consists of 16 residues.

The chain links TRBV29-1 to TRBJ2-1, with 9 positions matching TRBD1. Germline V gives CDR1 SQVTM, CDR2 ANQGSEA. After removal of 4 bases from V and 6 bases from J, the junction contained 10 bases not matched to a gene. This CDR3 region has 15 residues. The CDR3 loop is CSVGAPGQGRNEQFF. The CDR3 DNA sequence: TGCAGCGTTGGGGCCCCCGGACAGGGGCGCAATGAGCAGTTCTTC.

There are a few counts of this clonotype. The chain joins TRBV7-2 to TRBJ2-3; no definite D call. The CDR3 loop spans 14 amino acids. Between the trimmed V and J ends, which lost 3 bases and 0 bases, there was a span of 7 bases. Germline-derived CDR1 and CDR2 are SGHTA and FQGNSA. The CDR3 loop reads CASSFPGSTDTQYF. The CDR3 region has the DNA TGTGCCAGCAGCTTCCCAGGAAGCACAGATACGCAGTATTTT.

This clonotype was counted at least ten times. The chain joins TRBV6-2 or TRBV6-3 to TRBJ1-5, with 9 bases that match TRBD1. The CDR3 runs to 15 residues. The V gene end was trimmed by 6 bases and the J gene end by 6 bases; junction bases not matched to a gene: 9. The germline V gene encodes CDR1 MNHEY and CDR2 SVGEGT. Here the CDR3 reads CASRPTGGSSQPQHF. The DNA for the CDR3 is TGTGCCAGCAGACCCACAGGGGGCTCAAGTCAGCCCCAGCATTTT.

The chain recombines TRBV5-1 with TRBJ2-7; the match to TRBD1 covers 7 bases. Per the germline V gene, CDR1 is SGHRS and CDR2 is YFSETQ. CDR3 length equals 13 residues. Trimming at V came to 5 bases and at J to 6 bases, leaving 8 bases not matched to a gene. The CDR3 protein is CASRGQIGLEQYF. DNA for the CDR3: TGCGCCAGCAGGGGACAGATAGGGCTCGAGCAGTACTTC. The full variable domain, rest sourced from reference TRBV5-1 and TRBJ2-7, is KAGVTQTPRYLIKTRGQQVTLSCSPISGHRSVSWYQQTPGQGLQFLFEYFSETQRNKGNFPGRFSGRQFSNSRSEMNVSTLELGDSALYLCASRGQIGLEQYFGPGTRLTVT.

A remark on this clonotype: A much larger clone differs by one base, so this may be a read error. This chain connects TRBV19 to TRBJ1-2; no firm D call. The germline V gene encodes CDR1 LNHDA and CDR2 SQIVND (reference sequence). CDR3 size: 13 residues. V was shortened by 6 bases and J by 4 bases, with 12 bases between the two germline ends. CDR3 nucleotide sequence: TGTGCCAGTAGGATCCCAGGTGGCTATGGCTACACCTTC. Protein sequence: CASRIPGGYGYTF.

This clonotype was recorded at least ten times. The chain recombines TRBV6-2 or TRBV6-3 with TRBJ1-1; D is undetermined. The CDR3 loop spans 13 amino acids. In germline, CDR1 is MNHEY, CDR2 SVGEGT. Between the trimmed V and J ends, which lost 2 bases and 1 base, there was a span of 5 bases. In DNA form, the CDR3 reads TGTGCCAGCAGTTACGGAGGGAACACTGAAGCTTTCTTT. This encodes CASSYGGNTEAFF.

This chain uses TRBV5-1 with TRBJ2-3; weak D call: TRBD1 (6 bases). In germline, CDR1 is SGHRS, CDR2 YFSETQ. Deletions cut 3 bases from V and 0 bases from J, with 14 bases between. The CDR3 totals 16 residues. CDR3: CASSSRGPGSTDTQYF. The CDR3 DNA sequence: TGCGCCAGCAGCTCCAGGGGCCCCGGTAGCACAGATACGCAGTATTTT.

This chain connects TRBV28 to TRBJ1-5; D ambiguous. The CDR3 is 11 residues long. Deletions cut 4 bases from V and 5 bases from J, with 3 bases between. CDR1 MDHEN and CDR2 SYDVKM come from the germline V gene. CDR3 sequence reads: CASSSDQPQHF. In DNA form, the CDR3 reads TGTGCCAGCAGTTCAGATCAGCCCCAGCATTTT.

The V call is TRBV7-2, the J call TRBJ2-2; 7 positions match TRBD1. The V gene end was trimmed by 1 base and the J gene end by 5 bases; junction bases not matched to a gene: 4. The CDR3 runs 15 residues. Germline assignment: CDR1 SGHTA and CDR2 FQGNSA. CDR3 sequence reads: CASSLDPGGTGELFF. CDR3 coding DNA: TGTGCCAGCAGCTTAGATCCAGGGGGTACCGGGGAGCTGTTTTTT.

This clonotype was counted between two and nine times. The gene calls are TRBV5-5 and TRBJ1-6; unclear D gene. V lost 1 base and J lost 8, with 13 bases in between. The CDR3 sequence is 15 residues long. Per the germline V gene, CDR1 is SGHKS and CDR2 is YYEKEE (reference sequence). CDR3 protein: CASSLLGGKDSPLHF. CDR3 sequence (DNA): TGTGCCAGCAGCTTGTTGGGTGGAAAGGATTCACCCCTCCACTTT.

In this sample, this clonotype turned up once. A much larger clonotype is one base distant, so this may be a read error. The CDR3 does not close with the conserved phenylalanine or tryptophan, likely indicating a read error. This chain joins TRBV29-1 and TRBJ2-7, with D tentatively TRBD1 (5 bases). This CDR3 spans 13 amino acids. Trimming stripped 6 bases from V and 1 base from J, with 13 bases between. The V gene's germline CDR1 is SQVTM and CDR2 ANQGSEA. CDR3 loop: CSVRVRASYEQYI. Here the CDR3 DNA reads TGCAGCGTCAGGGTTAGGGCATCCTACGAGCAGTACATC.

A few counts support this clonotype. This rearrangement joins TRBV12-3 or TRBV12-4 to TRBJ1-2; D is uncertain. This CDR3 comprises 14 residues. Between the trimmed V and J ends, which lost 3 bases and 2 bases, there was a span of 10 bases. As DNA, the CDR3 is TGTGCCAGCAGTTTCCCCACAGCAAACTATGGCTACACCTTC. Residues: CASSFPTANYGYTF.

This clonotype was seen only a few times. The rearrangement uses TRBV7-6 and TRBJ2-3; perhaps D is TRBD1 or TRBD2 (5 bases each). CDR1 SGHVS and CDR2 FNYEAQ come from the germline V gene. The CDR3 is 15 amino acids. Trimming removed 1 base from V and 4 bases from J, with 12 bases in between. CDR3 coding DNA: TGTGCCAGCAGCTTAGTCGGGGACGTATCAGATACGCAGTATTTT. It encodes CASSLVGDVSDTQYF.

The chain combines TRBV6-2 or TRBV6-3 with TRBJ2-2; D not certain. Trimming cost V 0 bases and J 9 bases, with 17 bases left between them. The germline CDR1 and CDR2 sequences are MNHEY and SVGEGT. This CDR3 has 16 residues. The CDR3 sequence is CASSYSMESGRRELFF. CDR3 DNA: TGTGCCAGCAGTTACTCGATGGAGTCCGGGCGAAGGGAGCTGTTTTTT.

This clonotype has just a few counts. This chain connects TRBV5-1 to TRBJ1-4, with D hard to call. Looked up from germline, CDR1 is SGHRS and CDR2 is YFSETQ. The V end was cut by 4 bases, the J end by 7 bases, with 14 bases between. This CDR3 spans 14 amino acids. The CDR3 loop reads CASSLGGVSEKLFF. The CDR3 nucleotides read TGCGCCAGCAGCCTTGGAGGCGTCAGTGAAAAACTGTTTTTT.

CDR3 region: CASSHGRAQLYGYTF. For the CDR3, the DNA is TGCGCCAGCAGCCACGGGCGCGCGCAGCTATATGGCTACACCTTC. The V call is TRBV4-1, the J call TRBJ1-2; D not resolved. Trimming cost V 3 bases and J 5 bases, with 16 bases left between them. This CDR3 region has 15 residues. Germline-derived CDR1 and CDR2 are MGHRA and YSYEKL.

This clonotype turned up a few times. The V and J genes are TRBV7-3 and TRBJ1-3; TRBD1 agrees at 9 bases. The CDR3 contains 16 residues. Germline values: CDR1 SGHTA, CDR2 FQGTGA. With V trimmed by 1 base and J by 2 bases, 3 bases remained unmatched. CDR3 region: CASSLMGQGTGNTIYF. The CDR3, as DNA: TGTGCCAGCAGCTTAATGGGACAGGGTACTGGAAACACCATATATTTT.

This clonotype has just a few counts. V is TRBV6-5 and J is TRBJ2-3, with TRBD2 matching over 8 bases. The CDR3 extends over 14 amino acids. After removal of 8 bases from V and 6 bases from J, the junction contained 10 bases not matched to a gene. Germline loops: CDR1 MNHEY, CDR2 SVGAGI. This CDR3 is CASWNQRGRDTQYF. The CDR3 DNA is TGTGCCAGCTGGAATCAGCGGGGGAGGGATACGCAGTATTTT.

This clonotype was counted many times. The chain joins TRBV25-1 to TRBJ1-3, with D uncertain. Germline-derived CDR1 and CDR2 are MGHDK and SYGVNS. Deletions cut 1 base from V and 4 bases from J, with 11 bases between. CDR3 size: 15 residues. The CDR3 bases are TGTGCCAGCAGTGAATTTGGGTTGTCCGGAAACACCATATATTTT. Amino acid sequence: CASSEFGLSGNTIYF. The full variable domain, completed using reference TRBV25-1 and TRBJ1-3, is EADIYQTPRYLVIGTGKKITLECSQTMGHDKMYWYQQDPGMELHLIHYSYGVNSTEKGDLSSESTVSRIRTEHFPLTLESARPSHTSQYLCASSEFGLSGNTIYFGEGSWLTVV.

This chain connects TRBV4-2 to TRBJ2-3; D ambiguous. V dropped 1 base and J dropped 2 bases, with 13 bases sitting between them. Per the germline V gene, CDR1 is LGHNA and CDR2 is YNFKEQ. The CDR3 contains 16 residues. The CDR3 loop is CASSQGVARHTDTQYF. The CDR3 DNA is TGTGCCAGCAGCCAAGGGGTAGCTCGCCACACAGATACGCAGTATTTT.

There are many counts of this clonotype. Here the CDR3 DNA reads TGTGCCAGCAGTCGAGGACAGCCGATCACCGGGGAGCTGTTTTTT. It translates to CASSRGQPITGELFF. V is TRBV5-5 and J is TRBJ2-2, with a possible D match to TRBD1 (6 bases). V was clipped by 5 bases and J by 4 bases, with 15 bases between them. CDR3 length equals 15 residues. The germline V gene has CDR1 SGHKS and CDR2 YYEKEE (reference sequence).

This chain joins TRBV28 and TRBJ2-1; no firm D call. Germline CDR1 reads MDHEN; CDR2 reads SYDVKM. Trimming stripped 10 bases from V and 0 bases from J, with 19 bases between. The CDR3 loop spans 16 amino acids. CDR3 protein: CATRVGRTGSYNEQFF. The CDR3 region has the DNA TGTGCCACCCGCGTTGGAAGGACGGGCTCCTACAATGAGCAGTTCTTC.

J is TRBJ1-2 and V is TRBV11-2; 7 bases match TRBD1. The CDR3 totals 16 residues. In germline, CDR1 is SGHAT, CDR2 FQNNGV. J gave up 1 base and V 5 bases, and 10 bases lay outside the gene matches. The CDR3 spells CASSPTGTVFNYGYTF. The CDR3 nucleotides read TGTGCCAGCAGCCCCACCGGGACAGTCTTTAACTATGGCTACACCTTC.

The chain recombines TRBV5-1 with TRBJ2-2; D unresolved. V shed 4 bases and J shed 4 bases, with 17 bases lying between them. The CDR3 has 16 amino acids. The germline V gene encodes CDR1 SGHRS and CDR2 YFSETQ. As DNA, the CDR3 is TGCGCCAGCAGCCCTAAGGTGGAGAGAATCACCGGGGAGCTGTTTTTT. Protein sequence: CASSPKVERITGELFF.